The clone carrying this T cell receptor (beta chain) was detected ten times or more. Its cognate antigen is unknown. V lost 4 bases and J lost 3; bases outside the gene matches: 7. This CDR3 has 15 residues. What was amplified from RNA transcripts were TCR beta CDR3 regions. TCR CDR3 regions were first amplified by RT-PCR with HTBI primers. TCRdb fed the multiplex PCR reads into MiXCR, producing one record per CDR3 protein. The sample lists over 700,000 distinct CDR3 sequences, over 15% occurring once. The data belong to a study of T cells in Graves' hyperthyroidism and ophthalmopathy. Whole-study results and caveats: Progression to ophthalmopathy was predicted a median of approximately 6.4 months early.

Newly diagnosed hyperthyroidism, duration under 2 months, in patients aged 18 to 65. Sequencing was performed on blood. The sequence derives from a woman in her forties or fifties with Graves' hyperthyroidism that later progressed to Graves' ophthalmopathy. The chain is built from TRBV12-3 or TRBV12-4 and TRBJ2-3; TRBD1 aligns across 7 bases. The CDR3 is CASSSTGQITDTQYF. The CDR3 DNA is TGTGCCAGCAGTTCCACGGGACAGATAACAGATACGCAGTATTTT.